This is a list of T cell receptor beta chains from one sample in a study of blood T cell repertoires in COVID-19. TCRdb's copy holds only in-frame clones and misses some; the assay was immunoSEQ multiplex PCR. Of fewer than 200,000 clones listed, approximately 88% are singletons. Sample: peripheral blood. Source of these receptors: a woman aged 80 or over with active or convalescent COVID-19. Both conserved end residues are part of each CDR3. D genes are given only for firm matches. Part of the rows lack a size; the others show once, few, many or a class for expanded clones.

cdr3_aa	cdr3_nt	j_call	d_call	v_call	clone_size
CASSGGGSSYNEQFF	TGCGCCAGCAGCGGCGGGGGGAGCTCCTACAATGAGCAGTTCTTC	TRBJ2-1	TRBD2	TRBV5-1	-
CASSLAPQGLKTQYF	TGTGCCAGCAGCTTAGCGCCTCAGGGGTTGAAGACCCAGTACTTC	TRBJ2-5	-	TRBV7-2	-
CASSLSSRWFNIQYF	TGTGCCAGCAGTTTAAGTTCTAGGTGGTTTAACATTCAGTACTTC	TRBJ2-4	-	TRBV6-2/TRBV6-3	few
CASSETGAYNEQFF	TGTGCCAGCAGCGAGACAGGGGCCTACAATGAGCAGTTCTTC	TRBJ2-1	TRBD1	TRBV7-2	-
CSVKQGQGHTGELFF	TGCAGCGTTAAACAGGGACAGGGGCACACCGGGGAGCTGTTTTTT	TRBJ2-2	TRBD1	TRBV29-1	few
CASSGAGDFTDTQYF	TGTGCCAGCAGTGGAGCGGGGGACTTCACAGATACGCAGTATTTT	TRBJ2-3	TRBD2	TRBV6-1	-
CARSVGQRGGADTQYF	TGTGCCCGCAGCGTAGGTCAGCGGGGGGGGGCAGATACGCAGTATTTT	TRBJ2-3	TRBD2	TRBV9	-
CASSDWTSGPYEQYF	TGTGCCAGCAGCGACTGGACTAGCGGCCCCTACGAGCAGTACTTC	TRBJ2-7	TRBD2	TRBV3-1/TRBV3-2	-
CASRPGLAGGHEQFF	TGTGCCAGCCGGCCGGGACTAGCGGGGGGGCATGAGCAGTTCTTC	TRBJ2-1	TRBD2	TRBV6-5	-
CATYRWAQGGNTIYF	TGTGCCACCTATAGGTGGGCCCAGGGGGGAAACACCATATATTTT	TRBJ1-3	-	TRBV6-5	-
CASSLRWGENTEAFF	TGTGCCAGCAGTCTTAGGTGGGGGGAAAACACTGAAGCTTTCTTT	TRBJ1-1	-	TRBV27	-
CASSSDPSGVQYF	TGTGCCAGCAGCTCTGATCCTAGCGGGGTCCAGTATTTT	TRBJ2-3	TRBD2	TRBV12-3/TRBV12-4	-
CASSLELAPFF	TGTGCCAGCAGCTTAGAACTAGCGCCTTTCTTC	TRBJ2-1	TRBD2	TRBV11-2	-
CASRTTDMYEQYF	TGCGCCAGCCGTACGACAGATATGTACGAGCAGTACTTC	TRBJ2-7	-	TRBV5-1	-
CASSIAAGEGTYEQYF	TGTGCCAGTAGTATAGCCGCAGGGGAGGGCACCTACGAGCAGTACTTC	TRBJ2-7	-	TRBV19	-
CACGLALGGGSVYNSPLHF	TGTGCTTGTGGTTTGGCCTTGGGGGGGGGCTCCGTCTATAATTCACCCCTCCACTTT	TRBJ1-6	-	TRBV12-5	once
CASSSRTGGPLGSNQPQHF	TGTGCCAGCAGTTCCAGGACAGGGGGCCCCCTTGGGAGCAATCAGCCCCAGCATTTT	TRBJ1-5	TRBD1	TRBV27	-
CASSPDGSYQPQHF	TGTGCCAGCTCCCCAGACGGGAGCTATCAGCCCCAGCATTTT	TRBJ1-5	-	TRBV18	few
CASSQDKWTASEKLFF	TGCGCCAGCAGCCAAGATAAGTGGACAGCGAGTGAAAAACTGTTTTTT	TRBJ1-4	-	TRBV4-1	-
CASSQVPGNNEKLFF	TGCGCCAGCAGCCAAGTTCCGGGTAATAATGAAAAACTGTTTTTT	TRBJ1-4	-	TRBV4-1	-
CASNYNPLGADTDTQYF	TGTGCCAGCAACTACAACCCTCTAGGGGCGGACACAGATACGCAGTATTTT	TRBJ2-3	-	TRBV7-9	-
CASSLSGVNTGELFF	TGTGCCAGCAGCCTTAGCGGGGTAAACACCGGGGAGCTGTTTTTT	TRBJ2-2	TRBD2	TRBV14	-
CASSQVPGGAQETQYF	TGTGCCAGCAGCCAAGTTCCTGGGGGGGCCCAAGAGACCCAGTACTTC	TRBJ2-5	-	TRBV3-1/TRBV3-2	-
CASRATGGWSYEQYF	TGTGCCAGCAGAGCTACAGGGGGTTGGTCCTACGAGCAGTACTTC	TRBJ2-7	TRBD1	TRBV2	many
CASQRGLQETQYF	TGCGCCAGCCAGCGGGGTCTACAAGAGACCCAGTACTTC	TRBJ2-5	TRBD2	TRBV10-1	-
CASSLFSYNEQFF	TGTGCCAGCAGCCTCTTCTCCTACAATGAGCAGTTCTTC	TRBJ2-1	-	TRBV6-2/TRBV6-3	-
CASSQDRSGGYTEAFF	TGCGCCAGCAGCCAAGATCGCTCAGGGGGGTACACTGAAGCTTTCTTT	TRBJ1-1	TRBD1	TRBV4-3	-
CASSPQGTYEQYF	TGTGCCAGCTCACCGCAGGGAACCTACGAGCAGTACTTC	TRBJ2-7	-	TRBV18	-
CASSSDRGQPQHF	TGTGCCAGCAGTTCGGACAGGGGTCAGCCCCAGCATTTT	TRBJ1-5	TRBD1	TRBV2	-
CASSGGYEQYF	TGTGCCAGCAGCGGAGGCTACGAGCAGTACTTC	TRBJ2-7	-	TRBV3-1/TRBV3-2	-
CASSKQGLSSYNEQFF	TGTGCCAGCAGCAAACAGGGTTTAAGCTCCTACAATGAGCAGTTCTTC	TRBJ2-1	-	TRBV6-2/TRBV6-3	-
CASGGDSYGYTF	TGCGCCAGCGGCGGGGACAGCTATGGCTACACCTTC	TRBJ1-2	TRBD1	TRBV5-1	-
CASSVRDSQETQYF	TGTGCCAGCAGCGTCCGGGACAGCCAAGAGACCCAGTACTTC	TRBJ2-5	TRBD1	TRBV9	-
CASSPDGGVSTDTQYF	TGTGCCAGCAGCCCAGATGGCGGGGTTAGCACAGATACGCAGTATTTT	TRBJ2-3	-	TRBV7-6	-
CASSLAPDRVGNTEAFF	TGTGCCAGCAGCTTAGCCCCGGACAGGGTAGGGAACACTGAAGCTTTCTTT	TRBJ1-1	TRBD1	TRBV11-2	-
CASSVAGTGAQGGYTF	TGTGCCAGCAGCGTAGCCGGGACAGGGGCCCAGGGTGGCTACACCTTC	TRBJ1-2	TRBD1	TRBV9	-
CASSPAGTGRFDTQYF	TGCGCCAGCAGCCCGGCCGGGACAGGGCGCTTCGATACGCAGTATTTT	TRBJ2-3	TRBD1	TRBV5-1	-
CASRRWIGAYTF	TGTGCCAGCAGGAGGTGGATAGGGGCCTACACCTTC	TRBJ1-2	-	TRBV5-6	-
CASSIGEDTQYF	TGTGCCAGTAGTATAGGAGAAGATACGCAGTATTTT	TRBJ2-3	-	TRBV19	-
CASSHRTGGGTDTQYF	TGCGCCAGCAGCCACCGGACAGGGGGCGGGACAGATACGCAGTATTTT	TRBJ2-3	TRBD1	TRBV4-3	-
CASSHRGGGRVF	TGTGCCAGCAGCCATAGGGGGGGAGGTAGGGTCTTC	TRBJ2-1	-	TRBV3-1/TRBV3-2	-
CASSSLTDTQYF	TGTGCCAGCAGCTCACTCACAGATACGCAGTATTTT	TRBJ2-3	-	TRBV12-3/TRBV12-4	few
CASSLSGTDYQPQHF	TGTGCCAGCAGCCTATCCGGGACAGATTATCAGCCCCAGCATTTT	TRBJ1-5	TRBD1	TRBV6-5	-
CASSEALIDTQYF	TGTGCCAGCAGTGAAGCGCTAATAGATACGCAGTATTTT	TRBJ2-3	-	TRBV2	-